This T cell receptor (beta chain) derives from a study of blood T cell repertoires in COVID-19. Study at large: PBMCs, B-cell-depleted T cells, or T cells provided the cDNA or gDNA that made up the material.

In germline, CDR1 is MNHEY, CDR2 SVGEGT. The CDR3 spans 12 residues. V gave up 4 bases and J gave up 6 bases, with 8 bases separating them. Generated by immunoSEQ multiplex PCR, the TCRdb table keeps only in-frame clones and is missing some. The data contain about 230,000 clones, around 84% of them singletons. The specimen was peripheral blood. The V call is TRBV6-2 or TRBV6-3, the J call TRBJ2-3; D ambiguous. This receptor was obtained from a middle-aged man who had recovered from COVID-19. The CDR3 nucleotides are TGTGCCAGCAGTTTGACTCGGGATACGCAGTATTTT. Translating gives CASSLTRDTQYF.